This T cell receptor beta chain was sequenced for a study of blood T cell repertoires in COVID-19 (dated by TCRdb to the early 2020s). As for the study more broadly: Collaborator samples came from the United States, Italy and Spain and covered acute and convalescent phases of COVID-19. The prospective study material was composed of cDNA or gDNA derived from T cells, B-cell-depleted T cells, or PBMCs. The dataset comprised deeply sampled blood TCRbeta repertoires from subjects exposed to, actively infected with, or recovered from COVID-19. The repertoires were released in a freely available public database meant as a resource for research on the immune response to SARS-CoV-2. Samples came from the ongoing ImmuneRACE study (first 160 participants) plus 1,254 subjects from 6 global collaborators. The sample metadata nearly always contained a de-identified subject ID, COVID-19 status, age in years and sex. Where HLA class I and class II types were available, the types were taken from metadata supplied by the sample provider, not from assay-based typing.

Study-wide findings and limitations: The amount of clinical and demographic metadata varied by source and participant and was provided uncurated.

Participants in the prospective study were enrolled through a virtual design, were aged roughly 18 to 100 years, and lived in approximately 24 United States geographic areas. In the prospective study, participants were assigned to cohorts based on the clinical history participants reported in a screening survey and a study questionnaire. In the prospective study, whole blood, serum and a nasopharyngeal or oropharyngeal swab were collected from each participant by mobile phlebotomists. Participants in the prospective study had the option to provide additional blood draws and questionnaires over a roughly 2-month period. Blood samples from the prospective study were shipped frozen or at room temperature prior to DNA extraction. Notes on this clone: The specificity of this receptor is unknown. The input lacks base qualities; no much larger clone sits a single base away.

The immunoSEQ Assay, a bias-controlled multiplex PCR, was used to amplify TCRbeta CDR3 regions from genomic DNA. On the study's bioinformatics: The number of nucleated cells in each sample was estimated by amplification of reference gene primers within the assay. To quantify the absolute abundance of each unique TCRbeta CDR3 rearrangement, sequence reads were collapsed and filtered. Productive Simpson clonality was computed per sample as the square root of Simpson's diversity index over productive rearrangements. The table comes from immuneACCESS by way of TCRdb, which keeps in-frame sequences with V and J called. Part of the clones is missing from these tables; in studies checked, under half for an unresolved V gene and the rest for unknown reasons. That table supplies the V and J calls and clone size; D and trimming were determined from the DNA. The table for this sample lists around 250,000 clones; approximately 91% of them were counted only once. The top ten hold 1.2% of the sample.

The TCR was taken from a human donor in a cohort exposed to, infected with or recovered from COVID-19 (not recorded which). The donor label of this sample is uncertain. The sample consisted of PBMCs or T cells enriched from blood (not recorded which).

The nucleotide sequence is TGTGCCACCAGTGACCAGACAGGGTTTGGCTACACCTTC. Its amino acids are CATSDQTGFGYTF. The chain links TRBV24-1 with TRBJ1-2; TRBD1 agrees with 7 junctional bases. Looking up the germline V gene yields CDR1 KGHDR and CDR2 SFDVKD. The CDR3 numbers 13 residues from cysteine through phenylalanine. This entry keeps only the CDR3 DNA: 39 bases, framed from base 1. V is cut back by 4 bases and J by 7 bases, with 5 bases in the junction unmatched.